This T cell receptor (beta chain) emerged from a study of blood T cell repertoires in COVID-19. Trimming removed 4 bases at V and 5 bases at J, with 18 bases between. The CDR3 consists of 16 residues. Germline lookup yields CDR1 LGHDT and CDR2 YNNKEL (reference sequence). As processed by the authors: Estimation of nucleated cell counts was performed using reference gene primer amplification. Sequencing used immunoSEQ multiplex PCR; TCRdb keeps in-frame clones, though not all of them. The V and J calls and clone size were taken over from that table, and D and trimming were inferred from the DNA. In the table there are around 100,000 clones, 80% to 90% of which are singletons.

The sequencing input was peripheral blood. This receptor was obtained from a woman older than 75 with acute or convalescent COVID-19. The chain carries TRBV3-1 (or the pseudogene TRBV3-2) and TRBJ2-4; D possibly corresponds to TRBD1 (5 bases). CDR3 region: CASSPYPGKGQNIQYF. CDR3 sequence (DNA): TGTGCCAGCAGCCCTTACCCAGGGAAAGGCCAAAACATTCAGTACTTC.